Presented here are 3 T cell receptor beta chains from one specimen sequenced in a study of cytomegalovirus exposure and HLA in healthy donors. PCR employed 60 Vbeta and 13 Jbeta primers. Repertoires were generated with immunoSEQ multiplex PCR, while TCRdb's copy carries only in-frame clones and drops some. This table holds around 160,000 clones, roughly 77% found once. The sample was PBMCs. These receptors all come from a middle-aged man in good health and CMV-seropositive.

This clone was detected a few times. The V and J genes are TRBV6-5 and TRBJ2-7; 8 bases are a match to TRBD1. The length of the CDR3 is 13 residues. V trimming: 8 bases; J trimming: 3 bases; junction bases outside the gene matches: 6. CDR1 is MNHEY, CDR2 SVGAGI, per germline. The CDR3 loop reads CASGRDRHYEQYF. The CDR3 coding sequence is TGTGCCAGCGGCCGGGACAGGCACTACGAGCAGTACTTC.

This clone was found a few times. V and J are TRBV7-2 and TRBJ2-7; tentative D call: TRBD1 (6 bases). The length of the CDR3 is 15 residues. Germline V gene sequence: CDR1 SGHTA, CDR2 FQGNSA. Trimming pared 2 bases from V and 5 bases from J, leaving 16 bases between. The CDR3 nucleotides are TGTGCCAGCAGCTTATCTTCAGGGGCAGGTGACGAGCAGTACTTC. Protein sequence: CASSLSSGAGDEQYF.

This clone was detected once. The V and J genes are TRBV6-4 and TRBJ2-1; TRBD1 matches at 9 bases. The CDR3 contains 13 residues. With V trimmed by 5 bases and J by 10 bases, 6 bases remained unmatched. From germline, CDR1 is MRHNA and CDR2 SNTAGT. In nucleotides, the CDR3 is TGTGCCAGCAGTCCGGGACAGGGAGCGGAGCAGTTCTTC. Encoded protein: CASSPGQGAEQFF.